Listed below are T cell receptor beta chains from one sample, sequenced in a study of cytomegalovirus exposure and HLA in healthy donors. Sequencing was performed with immunoSEQ multiplex PCR; in TCRdb, only in-frame clones are kept and a portion is missing. This sample has some 130,000 clones, with roughly 77% found just once. The source material was PBMCs. The receptors here all came from a man aged 25 to 40 in good health. The CDR3 runs from the conserved cysteine through the conserved F or W. Fields, in order: V gene, CDR3 length, CDR3 protein.

>TRBV7-2|13
CAGSLEGPHGYTF
>TRBV5-1|14
CASSLSAGYNEQFF
>TRBV7-9|14
CASSLGRGTTEAFF
>TRBV11-1|16
CASSPWTSGSADTQYF
>TRBV6-5|15
CASSSTSGPYNEQFF
>TRBV28|15
CASSLNSSGRKKQFF
>TRBV7-9|13
CASSFVGYNEQFF
>TRBV5-4|16
CASSTVGGANTGELFF
>TRBV7-2|13
CASGPRGYNEQFF
>TRBV6-1|14
CASSEGTGAETQYF
>TRBV9|14
CASSVDGGGTEAFF
>TRBV10-3|15
CATREAGQGMGGYTF
>TRBV7-3|15
CASSLTDSTYYEQYF
>TRBV9|12
CASSVGGGLQYF
>TRBV5-1|13
CASRTGPRETQYF
>TRBV2|14
CASKRAGVSYEQYF
>TRBV5-6|14
CASSLIGRAYEQYF
>TRBV4-2|16
CASSPLAGDHTGELFF
>TRBV30|14
CAWSGLAGALEQYF
>TRBV21-1|16
CASSKGGGSVLYEQYF
>TRBV27|12
CASSQRNEKLFF
>TRBV11-3|14
CASSPGLLYNEQFF
>TRBV27|15
CASSKSSGSYNEQFF
>TRBV27|15
CASSPAGGAAYEQYF
>TRBV5-4|14
CASSPGLSGAEAFF
>TRBV14|21
CASSQDSGQGANYLMNTEAFF
>TRBV11-2|13
CASSSDRSYGYTF
>TRBV7-9|15
CASSLGEGQGNEQFF
>TRBV7-7|13
CASSLAGGDEQYF
>TRBV9|15
CASSDGRLDYNEQFF
>TRBV5-6|15
CASSLEGTSGGEQFF
>TRBV2|15
CASSAMGDRNQPQHF
>TRBV19|14
CASSTAGTSGEQFF
>TRBV7-9|13
CATPKGTNNEQFF
>TRBV2|12
CASSESPDEQYF
>TRBV28|17
CASSLIGTGGARNIQYF
>TRBV7-9|12
CASSPRVGEQYF
>TRBV11-3|17
CASSLRAIPNSGNTIYF
>TRBV7-9|17
CSSSLYGAAASGNTIYF
>TRBV6-4|13
CASSAAAEHEQFF